A selection of T cell receptor beta chains follows, all from one sample in a study of T cells after somatic rescue of genetic block. Data came from immunoSEQ multiplex PCR; TCRdb stores just in-frame clones and leaves some out. The sample holds about 88,000 clones, over 80% seen once. The sample consisted of peripheral blood mononuclear cells (PBMCs). These receptors all stem from a woman between 18 and 29 years old. CDR3s include the opening cysteine and the closing phenylalanine or tryptophan. Each record gives: clone size, J gene, CDR3 length, V gene, D gene, CDR3 protein, CDR3 DNA. The D gene is left open where the match is weak. The size field is filled for only some rows; it gives once, few, many or a size class.

>NA|TRBJ2-7|13|TRBV9|NA
CASSPGPSYEQYF
TGTGCCAGCAGCCCAGGGCCTTCCTACGAGCAGTACTTC
>once|TRBJ2-3|11|TRBV28|TRBD2
CASSSGLVKTF
TGTGCCAGCAGTTCCGGACTAGTTAAGACCTTT
>NA|TRBJ2-1|17|TRBV4-2|TRBD2
CASSKGLAGGPYNEQFF
TGTGCCAGCAGCAAGGGACTAGCGGGAGGGCCCTACAATGAGCAGTTCTTC
>NA|TRBJ2-7|14|TRBV28|NA
CASSFPRGVRDLYF
TGTGCCAGCAGTTTCCCCAGGGGGGTGCGAGATCTGTACTTC
>NA|TRBJ1-3|15|TRBV5-4|NA
CASSGPMSSGNTIYF
TGTGCCAGCAGCGGCCCCATGAGCTCTGGAAACACCATATATTTT
>NA|TRBJ1-1|15|TRBV2|NA
CASIFGSGAETEAFF
TGTGCCAGCATCTTCGGCTCGGGGGCAGAAACTGAAGCTTTCTTT
>few|TRBJ1-1|14|TRBV6-5|TRBD1
CASRGQLWNTEAFF
TGTGCCAGCAGGGGACAGCTCTGGAACACTGAAGCTTTCTTT
>NA|TRBJ2-5|13|TRBV27|TRBD2
CASSPGLAETQYF
TGTGCCAGCAGTCCCGGACTAGCGGAGACCCAGTACTTC
>NA|TRBJ2-3|13|TRBV9|NA
CASSVVGPDTQYF
TGTGCCAGCAGCGTAGTAGGCCCAGATACGCAGTATTTT
>NA|TRBJ2-1|12|TRBV27|NA
CASRLTPNEQFF
TGTGCCAGCAGACTTACTCCTAATGAGCAGTTCTTC
>once|TRBJ2-7|14|TRBV10-3|TRBD2
CAISDVAGGYEQYF
TGTGCCATCAGTGATGTAGCGGGAGGCTACGAGCAGTACTTC
>NA|TRBJ2-5|16|TRBV11-2|TRBD1
CASSTIRTGGPETQYF
TGTGCCAGCAGCACGATCAGGACAGGGGGCCCGGAGACCCAGTACTTC
>NA|TRBJ2-3|17|TRBV27|NA
CASTSREGVSGTDTQYF
TGTGCCAGCACTTCAAGAGAGGGTGTTAGCGGCACAGATACGCAGTATTTT
>NA|TRBJ2-1|15|TRBV2|TRBD2
CASNGGLAGGDEQFF
TGTGCCAGCAACGGAGGACTAGCGGGAGGGGATGAGCAGTTCTTC